This T cell receptor beta chain stems from a study of cytomegalovirus exposure and HLA in healthy donors. Study-level points and caveats: A missense DCLRE1C variant was associated with V- and J-gene trimming of TCR beta chains in a later analysis, and an independent cohort replicated the association.

This clone was observed a few times. No antigen is known for it. The same CDR3 is also encoded by other DNA sequences in this sample. The PCR made use of 60 Vbeta and 13 Jbeta primers. Some clones are missing from TCRdb's copy, which holds only in-frame ones; the method was immunoSEQ multiplex PCR. The sample yields about 200,000 clones, about an eighth seen once. The CDR3 covers 14 residues. Trimming stripped 4 bases from V and 4 bases from J, with 12 bases between. The germline gives CDR1 SGHRS, CDR2 YFSETQ. Regarding donors, all were healthy bone marrow donors. Sequenced material: PBMCs. This TCR derives from a man in his fifties in good health and CMV-seropositive. The J gene is TRBJ1-5, the V gene TRBV5-1; TRBD1 might be the D (6 bases). CDR3 loop: CASSPDSLNQPQHF. DNA for the CDR3: TGCGCCAGCAGCCCGGACAGCCTAAATCAGCCCCAGCATTTT.